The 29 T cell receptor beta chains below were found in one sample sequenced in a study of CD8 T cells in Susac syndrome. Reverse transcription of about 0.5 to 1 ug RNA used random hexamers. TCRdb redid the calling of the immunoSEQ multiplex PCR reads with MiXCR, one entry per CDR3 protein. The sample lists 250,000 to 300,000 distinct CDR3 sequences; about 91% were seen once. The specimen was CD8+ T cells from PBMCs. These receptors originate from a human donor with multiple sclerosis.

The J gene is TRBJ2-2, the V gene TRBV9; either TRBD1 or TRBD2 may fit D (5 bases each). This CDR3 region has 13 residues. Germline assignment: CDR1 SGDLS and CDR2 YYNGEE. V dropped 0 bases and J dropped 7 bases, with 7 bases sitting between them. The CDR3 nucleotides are TGTGCCAGCAGCGTAGGAGGGGTCGGGGAGCTGTTTTTT. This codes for CASSVGGVGELFF.

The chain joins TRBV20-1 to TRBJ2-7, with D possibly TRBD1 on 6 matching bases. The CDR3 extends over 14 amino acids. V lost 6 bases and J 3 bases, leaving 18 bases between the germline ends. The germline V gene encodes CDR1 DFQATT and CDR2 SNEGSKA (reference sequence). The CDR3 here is CSALLWTEDYEQYF. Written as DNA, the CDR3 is TGCAGTGCCCTTCTATGGACAGAGGACTACGAGCAGTACTTC.

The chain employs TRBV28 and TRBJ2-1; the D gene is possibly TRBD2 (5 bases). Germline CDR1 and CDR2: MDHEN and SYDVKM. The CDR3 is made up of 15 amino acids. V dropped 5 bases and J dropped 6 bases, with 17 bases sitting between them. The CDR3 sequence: CASSRTFSSTNEQFF. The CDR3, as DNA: TGTGCCAGCAGTCGGACTTTTTCCTCAACCAATGAGCAGTTCTTC.

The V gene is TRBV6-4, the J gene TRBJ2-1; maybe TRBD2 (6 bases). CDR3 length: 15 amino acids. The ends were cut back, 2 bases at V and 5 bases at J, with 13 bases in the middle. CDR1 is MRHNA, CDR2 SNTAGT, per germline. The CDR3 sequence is CASSDRLAPDNEQFF. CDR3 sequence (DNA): TGTGCCAGCAGTGACCGGCTAGCGCCCGACAATGAGCAGTTCTTC.

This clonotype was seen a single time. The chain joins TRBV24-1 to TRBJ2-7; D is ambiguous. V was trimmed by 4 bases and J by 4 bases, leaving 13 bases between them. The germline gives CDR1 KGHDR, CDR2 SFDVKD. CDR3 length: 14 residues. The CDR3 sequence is CATSDLIAPYEQYF. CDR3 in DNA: TGTGCCACCAGTGACCTGATCGCCCCTTACGAGCAGTACTTC.

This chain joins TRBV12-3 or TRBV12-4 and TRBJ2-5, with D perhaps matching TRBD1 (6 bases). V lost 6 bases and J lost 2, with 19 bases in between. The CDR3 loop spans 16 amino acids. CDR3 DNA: TGTGCCAGCAGGGCTAACAGGGTCTTAGGGCAAGAGACCCAGTACTTC. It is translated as CASRANRVLGQETQYF.

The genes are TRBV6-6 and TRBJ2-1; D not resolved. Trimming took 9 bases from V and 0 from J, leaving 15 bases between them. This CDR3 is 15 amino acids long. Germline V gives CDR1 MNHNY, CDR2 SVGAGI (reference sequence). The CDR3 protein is CASKFEASSYNEQFF. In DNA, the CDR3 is TGTGCCAGTAAGTTCGAGGCCTCCTCCTACAATGAGCAGTTCTTC.

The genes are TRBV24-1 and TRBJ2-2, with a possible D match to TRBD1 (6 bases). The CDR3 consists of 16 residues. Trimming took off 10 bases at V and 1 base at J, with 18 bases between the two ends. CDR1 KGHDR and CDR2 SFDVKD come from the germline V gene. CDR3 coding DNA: TGTGCCACAGAAACAGGGACGATAGAGAACACCGGGGAGCTGTTTTTT. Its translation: CATETGTIENTGELFF.

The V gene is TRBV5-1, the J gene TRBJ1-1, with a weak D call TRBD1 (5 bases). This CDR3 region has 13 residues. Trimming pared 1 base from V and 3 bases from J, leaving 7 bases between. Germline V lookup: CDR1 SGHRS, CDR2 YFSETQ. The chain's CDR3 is CASSLLTDTEAFF. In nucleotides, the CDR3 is TGCGCCAGCAGCTTGTTGACAGACACTGAAGCTTTCTTT.

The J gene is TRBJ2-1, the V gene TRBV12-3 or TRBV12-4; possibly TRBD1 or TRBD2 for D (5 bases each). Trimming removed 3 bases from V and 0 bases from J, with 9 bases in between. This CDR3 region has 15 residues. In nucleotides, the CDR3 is TGTGCCAGCAGTTTGGGACCCGACTCCTACAATGAGCAGTTCTTC. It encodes CASSLGPDSYNEQFF.

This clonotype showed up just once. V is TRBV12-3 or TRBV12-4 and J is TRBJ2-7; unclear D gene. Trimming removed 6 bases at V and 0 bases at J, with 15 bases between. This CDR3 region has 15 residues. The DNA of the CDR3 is TGTGCCAGCAGCAACCGCCGCTATAGCTCCTACGAGCAGTACTTC. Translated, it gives CASSNRRYSSYEQYF.

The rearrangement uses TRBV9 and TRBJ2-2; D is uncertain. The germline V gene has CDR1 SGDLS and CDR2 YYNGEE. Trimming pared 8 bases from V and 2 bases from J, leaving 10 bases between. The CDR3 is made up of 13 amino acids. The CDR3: CASVGSNTGELFF. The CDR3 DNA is TGTGCCAGTGTCGGCTCTAACACCGGGGAGCTGTTTTTT.

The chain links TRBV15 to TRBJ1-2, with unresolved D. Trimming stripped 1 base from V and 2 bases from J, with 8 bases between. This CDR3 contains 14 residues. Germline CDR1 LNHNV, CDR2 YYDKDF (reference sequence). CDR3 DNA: TGTGCCACCAGCAGAGGACGGAGCAACTATGGCTACACCTTC. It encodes CATSRGRSNYGYTF.

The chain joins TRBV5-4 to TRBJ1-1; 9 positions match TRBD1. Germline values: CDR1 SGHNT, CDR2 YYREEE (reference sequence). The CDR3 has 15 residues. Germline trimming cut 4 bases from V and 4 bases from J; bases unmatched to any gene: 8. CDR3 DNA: TGTGCCAGCAGCGGTACACAGGGGGCTGGCACTGAAGCTTTCTTT. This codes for CASSGTQGAGTEAFF.

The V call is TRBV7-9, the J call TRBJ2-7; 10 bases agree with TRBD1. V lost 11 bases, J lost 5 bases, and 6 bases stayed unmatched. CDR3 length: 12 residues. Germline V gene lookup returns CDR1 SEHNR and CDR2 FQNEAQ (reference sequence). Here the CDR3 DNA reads TGTGCCGGAGACAGGGGGCGCGACGAGCAGTACTTC. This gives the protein CAGDRGRDEQYF.

CDR3 amino acids: CASSLGRGHEQYF. For the CDR3, the DNA is TGTGCCAGCAGTTTAGGCAGGGGCCACGAGCAGTACTTC. The chain joins TRBV27 to TRBJ2-7, with D possibly TRBD1 on 6 matching bases. The V gene lost 2 bases and the J gene lost 5 bases, with 10 bases spanning the gap. CDR3 size: 13 residues. Germline CDR1 MNHEY, CDR2 SMNVEV (reference sequence).

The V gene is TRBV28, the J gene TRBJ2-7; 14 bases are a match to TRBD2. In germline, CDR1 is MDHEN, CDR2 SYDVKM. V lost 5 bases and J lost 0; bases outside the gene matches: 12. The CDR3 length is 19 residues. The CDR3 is CASSPQTSGRDESSYEQYF. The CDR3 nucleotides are TGTGCCAGCAGTCCCCAGACTAGCGGGAGGGATGAGAGCTCCTACGAGCAGTACTTC.

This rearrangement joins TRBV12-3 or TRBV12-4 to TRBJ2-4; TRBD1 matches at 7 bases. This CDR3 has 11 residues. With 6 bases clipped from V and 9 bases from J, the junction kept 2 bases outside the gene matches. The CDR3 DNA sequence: TGTGCCAGCAGACAGGGGCCCATTCAGTACTTC. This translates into CASRQGPIQYF.

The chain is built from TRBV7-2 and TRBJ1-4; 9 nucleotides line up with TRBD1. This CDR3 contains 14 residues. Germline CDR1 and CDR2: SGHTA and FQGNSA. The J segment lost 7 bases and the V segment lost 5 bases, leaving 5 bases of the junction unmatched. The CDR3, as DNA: TGTGCCAGCAGCGGGGGGGGACAGGGTGAAAAACTGTTTTTT. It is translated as CASSGGGQGEKLFF.

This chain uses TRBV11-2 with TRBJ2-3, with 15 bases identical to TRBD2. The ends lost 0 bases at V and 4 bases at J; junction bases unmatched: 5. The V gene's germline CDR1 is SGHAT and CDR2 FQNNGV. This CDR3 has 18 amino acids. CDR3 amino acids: CASSLEGLAGGPADTQYF. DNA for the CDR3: TGTGCCAGCAGCTTAGAAGGACTAGCGGGAGGGCCCGCAGATACGCAGTATTTT. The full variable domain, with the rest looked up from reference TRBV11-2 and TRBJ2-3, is EAGVAQSPRYKIIEKRQSVAFWCNPISGHATLYWYQQILGQGPKLLIQFQNNGVVDDSQLPKDRFSAERLKGVDSTLKIQPAKLEDSAVYLCASSLEGLAGGPADTQYFGPGTRLTVL.

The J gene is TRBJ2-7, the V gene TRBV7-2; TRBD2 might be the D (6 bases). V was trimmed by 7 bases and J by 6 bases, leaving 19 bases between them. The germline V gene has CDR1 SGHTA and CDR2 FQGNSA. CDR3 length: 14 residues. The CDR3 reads CASTRLVTSGEQYF. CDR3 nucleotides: TGTGCCAGCACACGACTAGTTACGTCGGGCGAGCAGTACTTC.

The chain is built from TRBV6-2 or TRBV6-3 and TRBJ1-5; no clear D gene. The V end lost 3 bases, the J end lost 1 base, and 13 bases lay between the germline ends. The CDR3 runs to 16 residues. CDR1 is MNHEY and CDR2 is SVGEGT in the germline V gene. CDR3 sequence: CASSYRRAASNQPQHF. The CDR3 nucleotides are TGTGCCAGCAGTTATCGAAGGGCAGCGAGCAATCAGCCCCAGCATTTT.

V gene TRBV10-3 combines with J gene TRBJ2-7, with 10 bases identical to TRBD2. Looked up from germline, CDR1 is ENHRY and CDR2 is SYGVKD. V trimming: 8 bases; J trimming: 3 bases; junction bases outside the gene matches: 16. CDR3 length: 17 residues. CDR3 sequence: CAILISGRAGGIYEQYF. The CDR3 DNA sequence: TGTGCCATCCTCATCTCGGGGCGAGCGGGGGGGATCTACGAGCAGTACTTC.

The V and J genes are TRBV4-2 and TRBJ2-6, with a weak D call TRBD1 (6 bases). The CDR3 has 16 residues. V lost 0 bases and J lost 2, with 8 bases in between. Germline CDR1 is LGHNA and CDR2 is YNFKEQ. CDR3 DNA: TGTGCCAGCAGCCAAGATGAGGGGGCTGGGGCCAACGTCCTGACTTTC. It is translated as CASSQDEGAGANVLTF.

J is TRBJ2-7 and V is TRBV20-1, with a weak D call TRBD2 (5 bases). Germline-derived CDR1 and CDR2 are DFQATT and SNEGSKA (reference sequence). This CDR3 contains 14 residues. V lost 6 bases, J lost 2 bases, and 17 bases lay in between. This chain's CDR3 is CSASGMRAAYEQYF. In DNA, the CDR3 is TGCAGTGCCTCGGGGATGCGGGCCGCCTACGAGCAGTACTTC.

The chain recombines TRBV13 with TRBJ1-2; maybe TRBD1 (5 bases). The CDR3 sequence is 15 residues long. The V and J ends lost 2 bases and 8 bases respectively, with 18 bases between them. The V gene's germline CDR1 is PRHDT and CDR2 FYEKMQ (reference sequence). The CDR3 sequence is CASSLQVQGESGYTF. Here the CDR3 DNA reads TGTGCCAGCAGCTTACAGGTCCAGGGAGAAAGCGGCTACACCTTC.

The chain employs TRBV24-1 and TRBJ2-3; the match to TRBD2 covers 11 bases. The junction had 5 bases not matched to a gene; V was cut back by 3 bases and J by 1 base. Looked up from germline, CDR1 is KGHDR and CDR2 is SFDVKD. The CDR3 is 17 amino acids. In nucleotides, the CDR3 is TGTGCCACCAGTGATCCCTCTAGCGGGGGGCGCACAGATACGCAGTATTTT. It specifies CATSDPSSGGRTDTQYF.

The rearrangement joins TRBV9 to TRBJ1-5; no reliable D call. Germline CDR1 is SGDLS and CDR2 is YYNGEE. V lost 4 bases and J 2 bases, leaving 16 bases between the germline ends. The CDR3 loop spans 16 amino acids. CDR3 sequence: CASSQDSRRGNQPQHF. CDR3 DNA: TGTGCCAGCAGCCAAGATTCTCGTCGGGGCAATCAGCCCCAGCATTTT.

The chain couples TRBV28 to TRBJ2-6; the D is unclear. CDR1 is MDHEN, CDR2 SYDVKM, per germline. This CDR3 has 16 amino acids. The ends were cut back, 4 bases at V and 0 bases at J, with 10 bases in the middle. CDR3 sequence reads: CASSSPTVSGANVLTF. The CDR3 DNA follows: TGTGCCAGCAGTTCTCCTACCGTCTCTGGGGCCAACGTCCTGACTTTC.